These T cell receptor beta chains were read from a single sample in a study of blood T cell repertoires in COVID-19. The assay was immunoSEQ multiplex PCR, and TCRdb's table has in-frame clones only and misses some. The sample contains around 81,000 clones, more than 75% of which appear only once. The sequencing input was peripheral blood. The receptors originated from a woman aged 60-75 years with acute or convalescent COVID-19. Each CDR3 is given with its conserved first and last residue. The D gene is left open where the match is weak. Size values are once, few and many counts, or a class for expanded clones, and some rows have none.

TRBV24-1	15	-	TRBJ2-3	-	TGTGCCACCGGACTTGGAGGGGGGGTTAGGGATACGCAGTATTTT	CATGLGGGVRDTQYF
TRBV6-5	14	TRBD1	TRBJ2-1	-	TGTGCCAGCAGTACGGGACAGGGGGTTGGTGAGCAGTTCTTC	CASSTGQGVGEQFF
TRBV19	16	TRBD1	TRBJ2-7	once	TGTGCCAGTAGTCAGCCGGGACAGGGGGCTGGTTACGAGCAGTACTTC	CASSQPGQGAGYEQYF
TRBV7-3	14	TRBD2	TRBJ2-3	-	TGTGCCAGCAGCTTAGGCGGGGGAGCAGATACGCAGTATTTT	CASSLGGGADTQYF
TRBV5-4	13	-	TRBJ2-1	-	TGTGCCGGTTATAACCAGGGGTACAATGAGCAGTTCTTC	CAGYNQGYNEQFF
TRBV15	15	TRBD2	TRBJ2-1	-	TGTGCCACCAGCAGCCGGGACTACAAGGTCGATGAGCAGTTCTTC	CATSSRDYKVDEQFF
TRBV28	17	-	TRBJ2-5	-	TGTGCCAGCAGTTTATCTCCCGGGGTGGGGGCAGGAGAGACCCAGTACTTC	CASSLSPGVGAGETQYF
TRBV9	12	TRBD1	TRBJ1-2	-	TGTGCCAGCAGCAAGACAGGGGATGGCTACACCTTC	CASSKTGDGYTF
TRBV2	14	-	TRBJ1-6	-	TGTGCCAATGACGGCGGGGGGTCTTATTCACCCCTCCACTTT	CANDGGGSYSPLHF
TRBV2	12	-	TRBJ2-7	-	TGTGCCAGCAGTTCGGGAATCCACGAGCAGTACTTC	CASSSGIHEQYF